This T cell receptor beta chain appears in the sequencing data of a study of blood T cell repertoires in COVID-19. V was pared by 5 bases and J by 4 bases, with 8 bases between. The germline gives CDR1 SGHTA, CDR2 FQGNSA. The CDR3 sequence is 13 residues long. Measured with immunoSEQ multiplex PCR; TCRdb has only the in-frame clones, and not every one. This table has approximately 56,000 clones, around 81% appearing once. The genes are TRBV7-2 and TRBJ2-2; no definite D call. This TCR was recovered from a woman of 80 years or more with COVID-19, enrolled during active disease. The sequenced sample consisted of peripheral blood. The CDR3 loop reads CASSPHSTGELFF. The CDR3 nucleotides read TGTGCCAGCAGCCCCCATAGCACCGGGGAGCTGTTTTTT. The full variable domain, completed using reference TRBV7-2 and TRBJ2-2, is GAGVSQSPSNKVTEKGKDVELRCDPISGHTALYWYRQSLGQGLEFLIYFQGNSAPDKSGLPSDRFSAERTGGSVSTLTIQRTQQEDSAVYLCASSPHSTGELFFGEGSRLTVL.